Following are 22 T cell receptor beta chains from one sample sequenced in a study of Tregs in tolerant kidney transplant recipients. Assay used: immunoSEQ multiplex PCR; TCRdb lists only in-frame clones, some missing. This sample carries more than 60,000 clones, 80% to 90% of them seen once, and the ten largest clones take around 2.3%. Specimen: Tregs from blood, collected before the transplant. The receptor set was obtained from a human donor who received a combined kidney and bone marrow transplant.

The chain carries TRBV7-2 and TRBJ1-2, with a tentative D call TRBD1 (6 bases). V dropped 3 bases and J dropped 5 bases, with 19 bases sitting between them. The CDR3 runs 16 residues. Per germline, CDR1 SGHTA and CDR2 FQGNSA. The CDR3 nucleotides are TGTGCCAGCAGCTTGACCATAGGGGGTTCAGGGTATGGCTACACCTTC. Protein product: CASSLTIGGSGYGYTF.

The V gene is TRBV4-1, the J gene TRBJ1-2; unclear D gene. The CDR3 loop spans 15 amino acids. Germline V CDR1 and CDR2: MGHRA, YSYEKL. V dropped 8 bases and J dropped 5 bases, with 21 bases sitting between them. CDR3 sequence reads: CASAQNAVGTYGYTF. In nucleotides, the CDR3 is TGCGCCAGCGCCCAAAACGCGGTTGGAACTTATGGCTACACCTTC.

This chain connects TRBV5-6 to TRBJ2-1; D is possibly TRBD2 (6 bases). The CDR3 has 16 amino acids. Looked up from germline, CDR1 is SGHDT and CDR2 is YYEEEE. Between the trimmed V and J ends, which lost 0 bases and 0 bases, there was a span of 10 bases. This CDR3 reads CASSLVTGSSYNEQFF. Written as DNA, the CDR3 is TGTGCCAGCAGCTTGGTGACCGGGAGCTCCTACAATGAGCAGTTCTTC.

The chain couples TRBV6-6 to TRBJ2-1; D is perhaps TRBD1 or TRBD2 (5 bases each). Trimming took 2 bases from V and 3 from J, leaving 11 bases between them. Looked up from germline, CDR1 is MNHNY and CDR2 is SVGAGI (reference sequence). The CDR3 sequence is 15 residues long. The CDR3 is CASSYGGALYNEQFF. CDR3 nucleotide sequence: TGTGCCAGCAGTTACGGGGGTGCCCTCTACAATGAGCAGTTCTTC.

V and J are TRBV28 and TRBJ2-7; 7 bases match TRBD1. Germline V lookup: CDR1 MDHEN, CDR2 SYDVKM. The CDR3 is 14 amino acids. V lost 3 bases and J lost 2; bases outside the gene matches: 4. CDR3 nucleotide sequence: TGTGCCAGCAGTTTTTCTGACAGGGCCTACGAGCAGTACTTC. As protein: CASSFSDRAYEQYF. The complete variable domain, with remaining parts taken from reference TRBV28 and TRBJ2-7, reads DVKVTQSSRYLVKRTGEKVFLECVQDMDHENMFWYRQDPGLGLRLIYFSYDVKMKEKGDIPEGYSVSREKKERFSLILESASTNQTSMYLCASSFSDRAYEQYFGPGTRLTVT.

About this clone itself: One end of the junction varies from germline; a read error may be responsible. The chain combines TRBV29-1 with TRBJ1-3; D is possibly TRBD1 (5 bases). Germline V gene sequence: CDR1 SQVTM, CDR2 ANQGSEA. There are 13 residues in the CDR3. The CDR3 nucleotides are TGCAGCGTTAAAGACAGACCCAGGGACACCATATATTTT. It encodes CSVKDRPRDTIYF.

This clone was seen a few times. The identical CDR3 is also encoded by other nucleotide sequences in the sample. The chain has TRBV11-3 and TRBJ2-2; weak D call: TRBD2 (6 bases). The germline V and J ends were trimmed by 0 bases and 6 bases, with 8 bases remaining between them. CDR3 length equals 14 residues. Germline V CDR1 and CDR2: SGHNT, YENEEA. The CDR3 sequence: CASSLEWGAGELFF. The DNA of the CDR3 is TGTGCCAGCAGCTTAGAATGGGGGGCCGGGGAGCTGTTTTTT.

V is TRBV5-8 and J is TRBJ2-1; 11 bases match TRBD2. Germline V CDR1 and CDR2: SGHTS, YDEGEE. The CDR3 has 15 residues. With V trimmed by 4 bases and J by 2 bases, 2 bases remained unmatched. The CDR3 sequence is CASSPGLAAYNEQFF. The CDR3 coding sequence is TGTGCCAGCAGCCCGGGACTAGCGGCCTACAATGAGCAGTTCTTC.

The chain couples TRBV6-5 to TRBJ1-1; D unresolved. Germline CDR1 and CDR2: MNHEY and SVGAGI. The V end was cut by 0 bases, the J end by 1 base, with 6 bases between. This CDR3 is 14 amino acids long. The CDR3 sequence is CASSYSPSNTEAFF. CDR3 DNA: TGTGCCAGCAGTTACTCCCCGTCGAACACTGAAGCTTTCTTT.

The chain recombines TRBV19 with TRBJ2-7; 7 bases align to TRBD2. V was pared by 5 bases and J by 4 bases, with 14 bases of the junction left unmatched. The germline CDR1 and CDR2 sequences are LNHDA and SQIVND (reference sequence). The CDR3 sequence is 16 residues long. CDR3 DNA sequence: TGTGCCAGTAGTGAAATAGCGGGCCCCGCGGTTTACGAGCAGTACTTC. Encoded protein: CASSEIAGPAVYEQYF. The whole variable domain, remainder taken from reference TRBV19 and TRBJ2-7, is DGGITQSPKYLFRKEGQNVTLSCEQNLNHDAMYWYRQDPGQGLRLIYYSQIVNDFQKGDIAEGYSVSREKKESFPLTVTSAQKNPTAFYLCASSEIAGPAVYEQYFGPGTRLTVT.

The CDR3 here is CASSYFGRGEYEQYF. CDR3 in DNA: TGTGCCAGCAGTTACTTCGGCAGGGGGGAATACGAGCAGTACTTC. The V and J genes are TRBV6-6 and TRBJ2-7, with D maybe TRBD1 (7 bases). Trimming took 1 base from V and 4 from J, leaving 14 bases between them. Germline-derived CDR1 and CDR2 are MNHNY and SVGAGI (reference sequence). The CDR3 consists of 15 residues.

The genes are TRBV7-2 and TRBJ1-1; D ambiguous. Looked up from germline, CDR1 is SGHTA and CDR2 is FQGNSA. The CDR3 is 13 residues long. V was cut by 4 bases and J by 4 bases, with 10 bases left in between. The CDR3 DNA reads TGTGCCAGCAGCTCGACCGGAAGCACTGAAGCTTTCTTT. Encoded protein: CASSSTGSTEAFF.

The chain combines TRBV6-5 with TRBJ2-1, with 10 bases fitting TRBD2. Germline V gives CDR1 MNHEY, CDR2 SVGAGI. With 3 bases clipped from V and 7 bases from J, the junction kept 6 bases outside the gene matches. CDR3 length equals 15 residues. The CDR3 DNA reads TGTGCCAGCAGTTATTCTAGCGGGAGATCGAATGAGCAGTTCTTC. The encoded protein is CASSYSSGRSNEQFF.

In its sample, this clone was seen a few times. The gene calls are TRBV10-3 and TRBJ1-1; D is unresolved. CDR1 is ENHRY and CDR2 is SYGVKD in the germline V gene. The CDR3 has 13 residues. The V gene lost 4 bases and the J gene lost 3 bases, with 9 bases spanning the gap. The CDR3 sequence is CAISGTIDTEAFF. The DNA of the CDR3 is TGTGCCATCAGTGGCACGATTGACACTGAAGCTTTCTTT.

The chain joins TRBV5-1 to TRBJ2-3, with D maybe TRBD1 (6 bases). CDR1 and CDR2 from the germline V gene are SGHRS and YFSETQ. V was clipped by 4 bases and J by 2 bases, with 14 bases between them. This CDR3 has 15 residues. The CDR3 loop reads CASSPPTGTTDTQYF. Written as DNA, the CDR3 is TGCGCCAGCAGCCCCCCGACAGGAACCACAGATACGCAGTATTTT.

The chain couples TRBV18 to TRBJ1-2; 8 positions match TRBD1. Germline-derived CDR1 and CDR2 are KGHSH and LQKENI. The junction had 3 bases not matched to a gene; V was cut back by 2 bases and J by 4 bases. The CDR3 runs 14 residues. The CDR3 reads CASSPGQGPYGYTF. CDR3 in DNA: TGTGCCAGCTCACCAGGACAGGGACCCTATGGCTACACCTTC.

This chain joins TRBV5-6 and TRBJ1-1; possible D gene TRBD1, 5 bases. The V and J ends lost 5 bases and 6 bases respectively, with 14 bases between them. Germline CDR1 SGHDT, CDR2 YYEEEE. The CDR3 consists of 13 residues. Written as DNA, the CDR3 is TGTGCCAGCAGAACCGCACGGGGGGCTGAAGCTTTCTTT. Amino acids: CASRTARGAEAFF. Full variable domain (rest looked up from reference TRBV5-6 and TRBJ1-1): DAGVTQSPTHLIKTRGQQVTLRCSPKSGHDTVSWYQQALGQGPQFIFQYYEEEERQRGNFPDRFSGHQFPNYSSELNVNALLLGDSALYLCASRTARGAEAFFGQGTRLTVV.

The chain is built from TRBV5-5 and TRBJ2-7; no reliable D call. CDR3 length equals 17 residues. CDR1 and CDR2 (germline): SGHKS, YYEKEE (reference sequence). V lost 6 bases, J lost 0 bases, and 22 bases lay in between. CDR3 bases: TGTGCCAGCACCTCGAGGTTAAGAGGTGGCCTCTCCTACGAGCAGTACTTC. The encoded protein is CASTSRLRGGLSYEQYF.

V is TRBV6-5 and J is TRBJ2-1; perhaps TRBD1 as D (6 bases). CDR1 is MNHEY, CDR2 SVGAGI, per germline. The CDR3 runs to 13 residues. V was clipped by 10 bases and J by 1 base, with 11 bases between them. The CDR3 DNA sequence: TGTGCCACCGGGACACCGTCCTACAATGAGCAGTTCTTC. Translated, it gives CATGTPSYNEQFF.

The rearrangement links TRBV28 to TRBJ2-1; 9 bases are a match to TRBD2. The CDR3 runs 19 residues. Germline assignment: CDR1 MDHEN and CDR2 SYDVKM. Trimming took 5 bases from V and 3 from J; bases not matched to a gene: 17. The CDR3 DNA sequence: TGTGCCAGCAGTCCGTCCGGGAGGGTAGCGGGAGTACACTACAATGAGCAGTTCTTC. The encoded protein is CASSPSGRVAGVHYNEQFF.

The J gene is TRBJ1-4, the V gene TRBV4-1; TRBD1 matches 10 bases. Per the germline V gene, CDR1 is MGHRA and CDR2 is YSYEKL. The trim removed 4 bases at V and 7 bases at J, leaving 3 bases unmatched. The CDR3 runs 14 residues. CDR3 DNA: TGCGCCAGCAGCCTGGGGACAGGGGCTGAAAAACTGTTTTTT. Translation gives CASSLGTGAEKLFF.

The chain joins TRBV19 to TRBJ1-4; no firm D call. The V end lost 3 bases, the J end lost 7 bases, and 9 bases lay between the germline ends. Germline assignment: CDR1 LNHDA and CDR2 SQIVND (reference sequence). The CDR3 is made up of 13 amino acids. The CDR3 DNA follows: TGTGCCAGTAGTATGGGAGGCCTTGAAAAACTGTTTTTT. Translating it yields CASSMGGLEKLFF.